This T cell receptor beta chain was identified in a study of molecular identifiers for immune sequencing clone quantification. Study conclusions and caveats: Under 1% of molecules in naive cells, but over 98% of effector molecules, belonged to clones above 20 RNA copies.

One entry per CDR3 protein results from TCRdb running MiXCR on the PCR reads. The profile covers some 580,000 distinct CDR3 sequences, with around 25% appearing a single time and 0.75% to 0.8% taken by the ten largest. The V segment lost 11 bases and the J segment 3 bases; nucleotides outside the gene matches: 12. Per the germline V gene, CDR1 is MNHEY and CDR2 is SMNVEV (reference sequence). The CDR3 extends over 15 amino acids. Worth noting for this clonotype: Its cognate antigen is unknown.

Sequencing was carried out using naive CD8+ T cells from blood, with Jurkat cell RNA spiked in. Noted subset: FACS-sorted CD8+CD4-CCR7+CD45RA+ naive T cells. The clonotype comes from a human donor in good health. Some libraries in this study had Jurkat cell RNA spiked in. This chain joins TRBV27 and TRBJ2-1, with 8 bases matching TRBD2. CDR3 nucleotide sequence: TGTGCCCCCGGGGGGGTCGCGGGGGGCTACAATGAGCAGTTCTTC. Protein: CAPGGVAGGYNEQFF.